This entry concerns a single T cell receptor beta chain. CDR3 length: 17 residues. V gave up 3 bases and J gave up 6 bases; unmatched junction bases: 8. Germline loops: CDR1 SGHKS, CDR2 YYEKEE (reference sequence). This sample stems from a study of blood T cell repertoires in COVID-19. Source study methods: Reference gene primer amplification in the assay estimated nucleated cell counts. TCRdb keeps only in-frame clones here, not all; method: immunoSEQ multiplex PCR. V and J calls and clone size follow that table, whereas D and trimming were derived from the DNA. This sample has about 160,000 clones, with about 80% found just once.

The rearrangement joins TRBV5-5 to TRBJ2-2; 13 bases are shared with TRBD2. The sequenced sample consisted of PBMCs or T cells enriched from blood (not recorded which). The sequence was collected from a woman aged 55-69 years who had recovered from COVID-19. DNA of the CDR3: TGTGCCAGCAGCTCAGGACTAGCGGGGGTCTTTCCCGGGGAGCTGTTTTTT. It codes for CASSSGLAGVFPGELFF.